This TCR beta chain was recovered during a study of blood T cell repertoires in COVID-19. About the study: The study drew acute and convalescent COVID-19 samples from the United States, Italy and Spain. PBMCs, B-cell-depleted T cells, or T cells were the source of the cDNA or gDNA that made up the material.

Germline CDR1 MNHEY, CDR2 SVGAGI. V shed 8 bases and J 4 bases; nucleotides not matched to a gene: 6. The CDR3 is 14 amino acids. Original methodology: By means of reference gene primer amplification, nucleated cell counts were estimated. Only in-frame clones appear in the TCRdb table, and some are missing; sequencing was by immunoSEQ multiplex PCR. That table supplies the V and J calls and clone size; D and trimming were determined from the DNA. The data contain about 280,000 clones, around 89% of them singletons. The sequencing input was peripheral blood. The sequence derives from a man aged 35-49 years with acute or convalescent COVID-19. The rearrangement links TRBV6-5 to TRBJ1-4; TRBD1 matches 8 bases. DNA of the CDR3: TGTGCCAGCGCCAAACAGGGGGATAATGAAAAACTGTTTTTT. Translation: CASAKQGDNEKLFF.